This entry lists 15 T cell receptor beta chains sequenced from one sample in a study of synovial regulatory T cells in juvenile arthritis. TCRdb's table, derived via immunoSEQ multiplex PCR, lists solely in-frame clones and lacks some. The table lists approximately 9,600 clones, with approximately 0.66% in the top ten. Sequencing was done on a sample of Treg cells from blood. Documented subset: remaining (HLA-DR-negative) circulating blood Treg cells. The receptor set was obtained from a donor younger than 30 with juvenile idiopathic arthritis.

The chain employs TRBV28 and TRBJ1-5. There are 12 residues in the CDR3. The protein alone is recorded here. Germline V gives CDR1 MDHEN, CDR2 SYDVKM. The CDR3 is CASSKEFRPQHF.

The gene calls are TRBV10-3 and TRBJ2-3; TCRdb reports TRBD2, a call that lacks DNA to check it against. Germline assignment: CDR1 ENHRY and CDR2 SYGVKD. The CDR3 length is 15 residues. Only the protein sequence is given. The CDR3: CAISESPPSTDTQYF.

The chain carries TRBV5-6 and TRBJ2-1. This CDR3 is built from 12 residues. No coding sequence is recorded. Germline V gene lookup returns CDR1 SGHDT and CDR2 YYEEEE. CDR3 protein: CASSLVSIEQFF.

The chain has TRBV2 and TRBJ2-5; TCRdb indicates TRBD2, and absent DNA this call remains unverified. This CDR3 contains 13 residues. Nucleotide data are not available. Germline lookup yields CDR1 SNHLY and CDR2 FYNNEI. The CDR3 sequence: CASSEQWRETQYF.

CDR3 sequence: CASSLTSGAPQYF. The chain has TRBV28 and TRBJ2-5; the TCRdb call, TRBD2, lacks DNA for checking. CDR1 is MDHEN, CDR2 SYDVKM, per germline. This CDR3 has 13 residues. Only the protein is on record.

The chain employs TRBV5-1 and TRBJ2-1; TCRdb proposes TRBD1, but this gene call is untestable without DNA. The germline gives CDR1 SGHRS, CDR2 YFSETQ. This CDR3 is built from 15 residues. The DNA is unrecorded. The CDR3 loop reads CASMSLSDNDNEQFF.

J is TRBJ2-2 and V is TRBV30. The germline V gene encodes CDR1 GTSNPN and CDR2 SVGIG (reference sequence). The CDR3 has 14 amino acids. The coding DNA is unavailable. CDR3 loop: CAWSVKVARGELFF.

The V call is TRBV23-1, the J call TRBJ2-1; there is no DNA to check the TCRdb D call of TRBD2. TRBV23-1 is an ORF; its function is uncertain. The CDR3 is 17 amino acids. DNA for this receptor is not on file. This CDR3 is CASPYGTKGGTYNEQFF.

V gene TRBV4-1 combines with J gene TRBJ2-3; TCRdb's D gene call, TRBD1, goes unchecked for lack of DNA. This CDR3 is 16 amino acids long. The DNA is not on file. Germline loops: CDR1 MGHRA, CDR2 YSYEKL. CDR3 loop: CASSQGGTGHTDTQYF.

The genes are TRBV7-8 and TRBJ2-7; TCRdb gives TRBD2 as the D gene, but with no DNA this cannot be confirmed. The CDR3 is 16 amino acids. No nucleotide data were recorded. The V gene's germline CDR1 is SGHVS and CDR2 FQNEAQ. CDR3 sequence: CASSLWGGDASYEQYF.

This sequence joins TRBV28 and TRBJ2-1. Germline CDR1 and CDR2: MDHEN and SYDVKM. This CDR3 is 16 amino acids long. The record lacks a DNA sequence. CDR3 in amino acids: CASRPSGLGRENEQFF.

The chain employs TRBV7-8 and TRBJ2-3; TCRdb designates TRBD2, a call that cannot be tested without DNA. CDR3 length equals 17 residues. No DNA is listed. Germline V CDR1 and CDR2: SGHVS, FQNEAQ. This chain's CDR3 is CASSLGPNGVLGDTQYF. The full variable domain, with the rest looked up from reference TRBV7-8 and TRBJ2-3, is GAGVSQSPRYKVAKRGQDVALRCDPISGHVSLFWYQQALGQGPEFLTYFQNEAQLDKSGLPSDRFFAERPEGSVSTLKIQRTQQEDSAVYLCASSLGPNGVLGDTQYFGPGTRLTVL.

V gene TRBV20-1 combines with J gene TRBJ2-7; the D call of TRBD2 rests on TCRdb alone, since no DNA is present to check it. The CDR3 totals 11 residues. This entry has no DNA. Looked up from germline, CDR1 is DFQATT and CDR2 is SNEGSKA (reference sequence). CDR3 protein: CSASIANEQYF.

The chain uses TRBV5-8 and TRBJ1-1. This CDR3 comprises 13 residues. This entry has no DNA. The germline CDR1 and CDR2 sequences are SGHTS and YDEGEE. The CDR3 loop is CASSHDPNTEAFF.

This sequence joins TRBV30 and TRBJ1-1. Germline values: CDR1 GTSNPN, CDR2 SVGIG (reference sequence). The length of the CDR3 is 14 residues. The protein alone is recorded here. The CDR3 region is CAWKGPVRSTEAFF.